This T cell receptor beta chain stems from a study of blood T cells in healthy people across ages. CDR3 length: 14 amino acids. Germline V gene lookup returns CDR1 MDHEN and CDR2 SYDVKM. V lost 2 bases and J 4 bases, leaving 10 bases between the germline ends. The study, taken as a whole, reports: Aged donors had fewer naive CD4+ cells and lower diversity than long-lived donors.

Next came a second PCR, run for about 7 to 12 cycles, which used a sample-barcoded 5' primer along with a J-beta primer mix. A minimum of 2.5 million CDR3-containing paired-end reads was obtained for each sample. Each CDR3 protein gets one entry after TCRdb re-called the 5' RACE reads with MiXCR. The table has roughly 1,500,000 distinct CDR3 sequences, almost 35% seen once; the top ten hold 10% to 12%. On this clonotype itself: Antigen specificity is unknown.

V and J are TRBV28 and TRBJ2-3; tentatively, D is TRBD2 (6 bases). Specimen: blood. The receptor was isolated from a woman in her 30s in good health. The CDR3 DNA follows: TGTGCCAGCAGTTTACGGGAGAGGCCAGATACGCAGTATTTT. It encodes CASSLRERPDTQYF.